This T cell receptor beta chain was identified in a study of shared clonotypes between healthy human individuals. Notes on the study in general: Relative to clonotypes present in all four donors, those not shared had lower generation probabilities.

The method was immunoSEQ multiplex PCR; TCRdb's version includes in-frame clones alone and lacks a portion of them. The sample records under 1,100,000 clones, about 76% being singletons. Comments on this clone: Antigen specificity is unknown.

This TCR was sampled from a man aged 18 to 30 in good health. Sample: memory CD4+ T cells sorted from blood. Subset here: CD45RA-negative fraction.

The CDR3 DNA follows: TGTGCCAGCAGCACGGGACTAGCGGGACATTACTTC. Translation: CASSTGLAGHYF. The chain recombines TRBV5-6 with TRBJ2-7; 13 bases align to TRBD2. The CDR3 extends over 12 amino acids. Germline CDR1 reads SGHDT; CDR2 reads YYEEEE. V lost 4 bases, J lost 13 bases, and 5 bases stayed unmatched.